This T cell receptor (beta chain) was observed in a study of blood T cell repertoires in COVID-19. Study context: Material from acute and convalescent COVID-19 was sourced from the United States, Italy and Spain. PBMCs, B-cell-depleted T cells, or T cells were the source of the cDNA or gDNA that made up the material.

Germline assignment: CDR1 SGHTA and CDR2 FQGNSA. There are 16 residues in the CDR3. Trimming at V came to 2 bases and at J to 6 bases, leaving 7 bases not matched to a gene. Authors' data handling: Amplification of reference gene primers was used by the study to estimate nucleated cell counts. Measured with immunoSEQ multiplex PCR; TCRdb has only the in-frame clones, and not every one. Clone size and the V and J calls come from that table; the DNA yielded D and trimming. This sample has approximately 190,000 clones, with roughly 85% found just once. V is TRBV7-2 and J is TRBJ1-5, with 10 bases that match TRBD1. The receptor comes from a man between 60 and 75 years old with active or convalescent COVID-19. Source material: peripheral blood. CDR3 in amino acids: CASSLTRGQGSQPQHF. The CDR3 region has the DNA TGTGCCAGCAGCTTAACTAGGGGACAGGGGAGTCAGCCCCAGCATTTT.